The present T cell receptor beta chain was sequenced within a study of cytomegalovirus exposure and HLA in healthy donors. Looking at the study overall: Of 398 genotyped donors, about 81% clustered with self-reported Caucasian donors.

PCR employed 60 Vbeta and 13 Jbeta primers. Sequencing used immunoSEQ multiplex PCR; TCRdb keeps in-frame clones, though not all of them. This table has 130,000 to 150,000 clones, approximately 80% appearing once. A remark on this clone: Its target is unknown.

The study's findings and limits: A later analysis linked a missense DCLRE1C variant to TCR beta V- and J-gene trimming.

Trimming stripped 0 bases from V and 3 bases from J, with 10 bases between. The germline gives CDR1 SGDLS, CDR2 YYNGEE. The length of the CDR3 is 15 residues. Input material: PBMCs. The V call is TRBV9, the J call TRBJ2-1; D possibly corresponds to TRBD2 (6 bases). This TCR was recovered from a man aged 25-40 years in good health and CMV-seropositive. In nucleotides, the CDR3 is TGTGCCAGCAGCGTAGAGGGAGGTTTCTACAATGAGCAGTTCTTC. This codes for CASSVEGGFYNEQFF.